This passage covers 13 T cell receptor beta chains from one sample sequenced in a study of blood T cell repertoires in COVID-19. Sequencing was performed with immunoSEQ multiplex PCR; in TCRdb, only in-frame clones are kept and a portion is missing. Of around 330,000 clones detected, 75% to 90% appear once; the ten largest clones hold approximately 5%. Material: PBMCs or T cells enriched from blood (not recorded which). Receptor source: a man aged 60 to 75 who had recovered from COVID-19.

There are a few counts of this clone. The CDR3 DNA follows: TGTGCCAGCAGAGAAACAGGAGCTGGGTATTCACCCCTCCACTTT. Translating gives CASRETGAGYSPLHF. This chain links TRBV2 with TRBJ1-6; D is possibly TRBD1 (5 bases). V lost 6 bases and J 8 bases, leaving 17 bases between the germline ends. The CDR3 is made up of 15 amino acids. From germline, CDR1 is SNHLY and CDR2 FYNNEI. Using reference TRBV2 and TRBJ1-6 for the parts outside the CDR3, the full variable domain is EPEVTQTPSHQVTQMGQEVILRCVPISNHLYFYWYRQILGQKVEFLVSFYNNEISEKSEIFDDQFSVERPDGSNFTLKIRSTKLEDSAMYFCASRETGAGYSPLHFGNGTRLTVT.

The chain joins TRBV6-5 to TRBJ2-5, with D possibly being TRBD2 (6 bases). The V end lost 2 bases, the J end lost 5 bases, and 9 bases lay between the germline ends. CDR3 length equals 13 residues. Germline V gene sequence: CDR1 MNHEY, CDR2 SVGAGI. The chain's CDR3 is CASSYTSSETQYF. The CDR3 DNA reads TGTGCCAGCAGTTACACTAGCTCGGAGACCCAGTACTTC.

This clone appeared once. The gene calls are TRBV7-2 and TRBJ2-1, with D unclear. CDR1 and CDR2 (germline): SGHTA, FQGNSA. V was shortened by 1 base and J by 5 bases, with 6 bases between the two germline ends. The CDR3 totals 13 residues. The CDR3, as DNA: TGTGCCAGCAGCTTAGGTAGAAACAATGAGCAGTTCTTC. This encodes CASSLGRNNEQFF.

This sequence joins TRBV12-3 or TRBV12-4 and TRBJ2-7; D may be TRBD2 (5 bases). The V end lost 5 bases, the J end lost 7 bases, and 12 bases lay between the germline ends. This CDR3 region has 12 residues. In nucleotides, the CDR3 is TGTGCCAGCAGTCGGGAATCGCGGGAGCAGTACTTC. It codes for CASSRESREQYF.

CDR3 nucleotide sequence: TGTGCCAGCAGGGGGGACAGGGGACGGGAGCTGTTTTTT. It is translated as CASRGDRGRELFF. This rearrangement joins TRBV28 to TRBJ2-2; the match to TRBD1 covers 10 bases. The CDR3 has 13 residues. CDR1 and CDR2 (germline): MDHEN, SYDVKM. V trimming: 6 bases; J trimming: 9 bases; junction bases outside the gene matches: 4. The entire variable domain, with the rest obtained from reference TRBV28 and TRBJ2-2, is as follows: DVKVTQSSRYLVKRTGEKVFLECVQDMDHENMFWYRQDPGLGLRLIYFSYDVKMKEKGDIPEGYSVSREKKERFSLILESASTNQTSMYLCASRGDRGRELFFGEGSRLTVL.

The rearrangement links TRBV15 to TRBJ2-1; perhaps TRBD2 as D (5 bases). Germline loops: CDR1 LNHNV, CDR2 YYDKDF (reference sequence). This CDR3 comprises 15 residues. Trimming took off 0 bases at V and 7 bases at J, with 13 bases between the two ends. CDR3 region: CATSRDLGEWNEQFF. DNA of the CDR3: TGTGCCACCAGCAGAGATCTGGGAGAGTGGAATGAGCAGTTCTTC.

The chain is built from TRBV28 and TRBJ2-7, with TRBD2 matching 9 bases. Trimming took 3 bases from V and 4 from J; bases not matched to a gene: 4. Germline V lookup: CDR1 MDHEN, CDR2 SYDVKM. There are 14 residues in the CDR3. CDR3 protein: CASSFLSGRYEQYF. In DNA, the CDR3 is TGTGCCAGCAGTTTCCTTAGCGGGAGATACGAGCAGTACTTC.

The chain employs TRBV6-6 and TRBJ2-1, with 7 bases lining up with TRBD2. The CDR3 extends over 16 amino acids. From germline, CDR1 is MNHNY and CDR2 SVGAGI (reference sequence). The junction had 8 bases not matched to a gene; V was cut back by 0 bases and J by 6 bases. CDR3 in DNA: TGTGCCAGCAGTTACTCGGTGGGAGGGCCCCGCAATGAGCAGTTCTTC. The encoded protein is CASSYSVGGPRNEQFF.

The genes are TRBV28 and TRBJ2-7; perhaps TRBD1 as D (6 bases). The CDR3 consists of 13 residues. Germline V gives CDR1 MDHEN, CDR2 SYDVKM. Trimming removed 0 bases at V and 4 bases at J, with 7 bases between. Here the CDR3 DNA reads TGTGCCAGCAGTTTATGGGACAGATACGAGCAGTACTTC. As protein: CASSLWDRYEQYF.

CDR3 nucleotides: TGTGCCAGCAGCTTTAACAGGGGCTTGTACTATGGCTACACCTTC. As protein: CASSFNRGLYYGYTF. The rearrangement links TRBV5-4 to TRBJ1-2; 7 bases agree with TRBD1. V was clipped by 2 bases and J by 3 bases; unmatched bases: 7. CDR1 and CDR2 (germline): SGHNT, YYREEE (reference sequence). CDR3 length: 15 amino acids.

The chain is built from TRBV3-1 (or the pseudogene TRBV3-2) and TRBJ2-5; D perhaps matches TRBD1 (5 bases). The CDR3 covers 14 residues. With 2 bases removed from V and 5 bases from J, the gap between germline ends came to 12 bases. Germline CDR1 reads LGHDT; CDR2 reads YNNKEL (reference sequence). The CDR3 DNA reads as TGTGCCAGCAGCCAACGCCAGGGCGGCGAGACCCAGTACTTC. It specifies CASSQRQGGETQYF.

Here the CDR3 DNA reads TGTGCCAGCAGTTCAGGCACCCAAGAGACCCAGTACTTC. Translation gives CASSSGTQETQYF. The chain has TRBV28 and TRBJ2-5, with D uncertain. Germline V gene sequence: CDR1 MDHEN, CDR2 SYDVKM. Trimming took off 4 bases at V and 1 base at J, with 7 bases between the two ends. This CDR3 contains 13 residues.

The V and J genes are TRBV20-1 and TRBJ1-2; 7 bases match TRBD1. This CDR3 is 10 amino acids long. V was clipped by 5 bases and J by 12 bases; unmatched bases: 6. Germline CDR1 reads DFQATT; CDR2 reads SNEGSKA (reference sequence). The CDR3 reads CSAVDRDDTF. As DNA, the CDR3 is TGCAGTGCTGTCGACAGGGACGACACCTTC.